The 15 T cell receptor beta chains below were found in one sample sequenced in a study of blood T cell repertoires in COVID-19. Using immunoSEQ multiplex PCR, the repertoire was profiled, and TCRdb retains in-frame clones only, with some absent. The table shows 86,000 or so clones, with around 86% occurring only once. The sequenced material came from peripheral blood. The source of these receptors is a man aged 50-60 years with active or convalescent COVID-19.

This clone was picked up one time. The chain links TRBV30 to TRBJ2-7; D is perhaps TRBD1 (5 bases). With 0 bases removed from V and 2 bases from J, the gap between germline ends came to 14 bases. CDR1 and CDR2 (germline): GTSNPN, SVGIG (reference sequence). The CDR3 runs to 15 residues. The CDR3 sequence: CAWSVRWPGPYEQYF. The CDR3 DNA reads as TGTGCCTGGAGTGTAAGGTGGCCAGGGCCCTACGAGCAGTACTTC.

The V gene is TRBV6-5, the J gene TRBJ2-5; TRBD1 matches at 8 bases. The V segment lost 5 bases and the J segment 4 bases; nucleotides outside the gene matches: 9. Germline CDR1 MNHEY, CDR2 SVGAGI. The CDR3 consists of 15 residues. CDR3 protein: CASSLLGQGGETQYF. The CDR3, as DNA: TGTGCCAGCAGTCTCCTAGGACAGGGAGGAGAGACCCAGTACTTC.

The J gene is TRBJ2-2, the V gene TRBV12-3 or TRBV12-4, with TRBD1 identical over 9 bases. The CDR3 has 13 residues. V trimming: 6 bases; J trimming: 4 bases; junction bases outside the gene matches: 0. Here the CDR3 reads CASRTGGTGELFF. The CDR3 DNA follows: TGTGCCAGCAGGACAGGGGGCACCGGGGAGCTGTTTTTT.

Comments on this clone: The sample holds other DNA sequences that translate to the same CDR3. V is TRBV3-1 (or the pseudogene TRBV3-2) and J is TRBJ1-2, with D uncertain. Trimming took 1 base from V and 2 from J, leaving 5 bases between them. Germline CDR1 and CDR2: LGHDT and YNNKEL (reference sequence). This CDR3 is built from 13 residues. CDR3 loop: CASSQGGNYGYTF. The DNA for the CDR3 is TGTGCCAGCAGCCAAGGCGGCAACTATGGCTACACCTTC.

This sequence joins TRBV19 and TRBJ1-1; 10 bases align to TRBD1. In germline, CDR1 is LNHDA, CDR2 SQIVND (reference sequence). The CDR3 contains 16 residues. Trimming took 4 bases from V and 1 from J; bases not matched to a gene: 6. This chain's CDR3 is CASSKGQGGTNTEAFF. The CDR3 coding sequence is TGTGCCAGTAGTAAAGGACAGGGGGGAACGAACACTGAAGCTTTCTTT.

This chain uses TRBV7-2 with TRBJ2-4; a weak D match, TRBD2 (6 bases). The CDR3 runs 13 residues. Germline assignment: CDR1 SGHTA and CDR2 FQGNSA. V was clipped by 5 bases and J by 2 bases, with 7 bases between them. The CDR3, as DNA: TGTGCCAGCAGCGGGGGGTCCAAAAACATTCAGTACTTC. It encodes CASSGGSKNIQYF.

This clone has a single count. The rearrangement uses TRBV5-1 and TRBJ2-7; TRBD1 aligns across 7 bases. V lost 4 bases to trimming and J lost 0 bases; unmatched junction nucleotides: 4. Germline V lookup: CDR1 SGHRS, CDR2 YFSETQ. This CDR3 has 14 residues. CDR3 sequence: CASSPQGSSYEQYF. In DNA form, the CDR3 reads TGCGCCAGCAGCCCACAGGGGAGCTCCTACGAGCAGTACTTC.

This clone was picked up one time. The J gene is TRBJ1-4, the V gene TRBV6-1; 7 bases line up with TRBD1. CDR1 and CDR2 from the germline V gene are MNHNS and SASEGT. With V trimmed by 2 bases and J by 5 bases, 5 bases remained unmatched. The CDR3 covers 15 residues. CDR3 sequence reads: CASSEQTGINEKLFF. In DNA form, the CDR3 reads TGTGCCAGCAGTGAACAGACAGGGATAAATGAAAAACTGTTTTTT.

The chain couples TRBV2 to TRBJ2-1, with D possibly TRBD1 on 6 matching bases. The V end lost 6 bases, the J end lost 7 bases, and 10 bases lay between the germline ends. Germline V CDR1 and CDR2: SNHLY, FYNNEI. The CDR3 totals 12 residues. The CDR3 region has the DNA TGTGCCAGCAGACAAAGGGGGAATGAGCAGTTCTTC. The encoded protein is CASRQRGNEQFF.

The rearrangement uses TRBV28 and TRBJ2-6; a weak D match, TRBD2 (5 bases). CDR1 MDHEN and CDR2 SYDVKM come from the germline V gene. CDR3 length: 15 amino acids. Trimming pared 4 bases from V and 0 bases from J, leaving 7 bases between. The CDR3 is CASSYGVSGANVLTF. CDR3 nucleotides: TGTGCCAGCAGTTACGGGGTCTCTGGGGCCAACGTCCTGACTTTC.

The rearrangement links TRBV15 to TRBJ1-3, with D possibly being TRBD1 (6 bases). The germline CDR1 and CDR2 sequences are LNHNV and YYDKDF (reference sequence). The germline V and J ends were trimmed by 4 bases and 2 bases, with 9 bases remaining between them. The CDR3 runs 14 residues. In DNA, the CDR3 is TGTGCCACCAGCATAAGGACAGCTGGAAACACCATATATTTT. It yields the protein CATSIRTAGNTIYF.

The genes are TRBV9 and TRBJ2-3; the D gene is possibly TRBD2 (6 bases). Per germline, CDR1 SGDLS and CDR2 YYNGEE. V lost 3 bases and J 2 bases, leaving 13 bases between the germline ends. CDR3 length equals 15 residues. The DNA for the CDR3 is TGTGCCAGCAGCGCGGGACTTAGCTACACAGATACGCAGTATTTT. It yields the protein CASSAGLSYTDTQYF.

The V call is TRBV18, the J call TRBJ1-1; TRBD1 aligns across 7 bases. CDR1 and CDR2 (germline): KGHSH, LQKENI. The V gene end was trimmed by 4 bases and the J gene end by 3 bases; junction bases not matched to a gene: 8. The CDR3 totals 15 residues. The CDR3 loop is CASSLSGGGYTEAFF. For the CDR3, the DNA is TGTGCCAGCTCACTGTCCGGAGGGGGCTACACTGAAGCTTTCTTT.

The chain carries TRBV9 and TRBJ2-5; D gene unclear. The length of the CDR3 is 13 residues. The V gene lost 0 bases and the J gene lost 3 bases, with 6 bases spanning the gap. Germline CDR1 is SGDLS and CDR2 is YYNGEE. CDR3 region: CASSVGSEETQYF. For the CDR3, the DNA is TGTGCCAGCAGCGTAGGGTCAGAAGAGACCCAGTACTTC.

The rearrangement uses TRBV12-3 or TRBV12-4 and TRBJ2-7; 8 bases are a match to TRBD1. The CDR3 is 13 residues long. V gave up 8 bases and J gave up 7 bases; unmatched junction bases: 10. This chain's CDR3 is CASGVQGAGEQYF. The DNA of the CDR3 is TGTGCCAGCGGGGTGCAGGGGGCAGGAGAGCAGTACTTC.